Below are 20 T cell receptor beta chains sequenced from a single sample in a study of breast tumors, draining lymph nodes, adjacent tissues. One entry per CDR3 protein results from TCRdb running MiXCR on the multiplex PCR reads. The table includes fewer than 150,000 distinct CDR3 sequences, 21% detected once. Breast cancer patients provided tissue from their axillary draining lymph nodes. The sequenced sample was axillary lymph node tissue. These receptors all stem from a female donor with breast cancer. Some clones in this sample may be carry-over from other donors' samples.

About this clonotype: A much more abundant neighbour one base away suggests this may be a read error. This chain joins TRBV2 and TRBJ1-5; D might be TRBD1 (5 bases). The CDR3 is made up of 14 amino acids. Germline V gene lookup returns CDR1 SNHLY and CDR2 FYNNEI. The V gene lost 6 bases and the J gene lost 4 bases, with 13 bases spanning the gap. The CDR3 nucleotides are TGTGCCAGCAGAGGGGACGTTCCTAATCAGCCCCAGCATTTT. It encodes CASRGDVPNQPQHF.

This clonotype was recorded at least ten times. CDR3 loop: CSAPTSGRIYTGELFF. In DNA, the CDR3 is TGCAGTGCACCGACTAGCGGGAGGATCTACACCGGGGAGCTGTTTTTT. This chain uses TRBV20-1 with TRBJ2-2; 13 bases fit TRBD2. The CDR3 extends over 16 amino acids. CDR1 is DFQATT and CDR2 is SNEGSKA in the germline V gene (reference sequence). Unmatched junction bases numbered 7, after V lost 6 bases and J lost 3 bases.

This clonotype was counted ten times or more. The chain uses TRBV3-1 and TRBJ2-7; 7 nucleotides align to TRBD2. The CDR3 length is 14 residues. V trimming: 0 bases; J trimming: 2 bases; junction bases outside the gene matches: 1. Germline loops: CDR1 LGHDT, CDR2 YNNKEL (reference sequence). The CDR3 region has the DNA TGTGCCAGCAGCCAAGAAGCGGGACCCTACGAGCAGTACTTC. Amino acids: CASSQEAGPYEQYF.

This clonotype was observed many times. This chain connects TRBV7-3 to TRBJ2-7; the match to TRBD2 covers 12 bases. Germline assignment: CDR1 SGHTA and CDR2 FQGTGA. V lost 0 bases and J lost 8; bases outside the gene matches: 5. The CDR3 is made up of 15 amino acids. CDR3 DNA sequence: TGTGCCAGCAGCTTAACGACTAGCGGGAGTCAGAAGCAGTACTTC. It is translated as CASSLTTSGSQKQYF. The variable domain in full, with the rest retrieved from reference TRBV7-3 and TRBJ2-7, is GAGVSQTPSNKVTEKGKYVELRCDPISGHTALYWYRQSLGQGPEFLIYFQGTGAADDSGLPNDRFFAVRPEGSVSTLKIQRTERGDSAVYLCASSLTTSGSQKQYFGPGTRLTVT.

In its sample, this clonotype was seen a few times. This chain links TRBV28 with TRBJ2-1; D is perhaps TRBD2 (5 bases). The germline V gene has CDR1 MDHEN and CDR2 SYDVKM. This CDR3 has 15 residues. V was pared by 2 bases and J by 6 bases, with 14 bases between. CDR3 in amino acids: CASSLIGRLGNEQFF. The CDR3, as DNA: TGTGCCAGCAGTTTAATAGGGAGACTCGGCAATGAGCAGTTCTTC.

This clonotype has more than one count but fewer than ten. The CDR3 DNA reads TGTGCCAGCAGTTTCCGTGACAGGGTAGGACAGCCCCAGCATTTT. Residues: CASSFRDRVGQPQHF. The chain carries TRBV28 and TRBJ1-5; 7 positions agree with TRBD1. With 3 bases clipped from V and 7 bases from J, the junction kept 9 bases outside the gene matches. From germline, CDR1 is MDHEN and CDR2 SYDVKM. CDR3 length: 15 amino acids.

This clonotype came up many times. The chain recombines TRBV20-1 with TRBJ2-3; D may correspond to TRBD1 or TRBD2 (5 bases each). This CDR3 is 12 amino acids long. V lost 4 bases to trimming and J lost 5 bases, with 10 bases between them. CDR1 and CDR2 from the germline V gene are DFQATT and SNEGSKA (reference sequence). CDR3 DNA sequence: TGCAGTGCTATACCGGGGCTAGATACGCAGTATTTT. Residues: CSAIPGLDTQYF.

At least ten counts were recorded for this clonotype. The J gene is TRBJ2-6, the V gene TRBV15; D tentatively fits TRBD1 or TRBD2 (5 bases each). Germline-derived CDR1 and CDR2 are LNHNV and YYDKDF (reference sequence). The CDR3 runs 18 residues. V was clipped by 0 bases and J by 2 bases, with 14 bases between them. As DNA, the CDR3 is TGTGCCACCAGCAGAGAATGGGGGTGGGAAGCTGGGGCCAACGTCCTGACTTTC. Translation gives CATSREWGWEAGANVLTF.

This clonotype has at least ten counts. The CDR3 region is CASSQLAGVHTGELFF. As DNA, the CDR3 is TGCGCCAGCAGCCAACTAGCGGGAGTTCACACCGGGGAGCTGTTTTTT. The genes are TRBV5-1 and TRBJ2-2; 11 bases are shared with TRBD2. The germline gives CDR1 SGHRS, CDR2 YFSETQ. This CDR3 is built from 16 residues. V dropped 4 bases and J dropped 3; count of bases not matched to a gene: 5.

This clonotype was picked up many times. The chain is built from TRBV28 and TRBJ2-7; maybe TRBD1 (7 bases). Germline V gene data show CDR1 as MDHEN and CDR2 as SYDVKM. There are 16 residues in the CDR3. V was clipped by 7 bases and J by 6 bases, with 25 bases between them. The CDR3 protein is CASNHRGTAGFPEQYF. CDR3 nucleotides: TGTGCCAGCAACCACCGAGGGACAGCGGGTTTCCCCGAGCAGTACTTC.

In this sample, this clonotype turned up a few times. This may be a read error, as it is one base from a much larger clone. This chain uses TRBV4-1 with TRBJ2-7; 8 nucleotides match TRBD2. Germline CDR1 is MGHRA and CDR2 is YSYEKL. Trimming at V came to 0 bases and at J to 5 bases, leaving 6 bases not matched to a gene. This CDR3 region has 15 residues. The CDR3 here is CASSQDREGPDEQYF. The DNA of the CDR3 is TGCGCCAGCAGCCAAGATCGGGAGGGTCCGGACGAGCAGTACTTC.

With respect to this clonotype: A read error is possible here, since a much larger clone lies one base away. The chain links TRBV11-2 to TRBJ1-2; TRBD1 agrees at 8 bases. CDR3 length equals 15 residues. CDR1 SGHAT and CDR2 FQNNGV come from the germline V gene. The CDR3 here is CASSPGTGSGYGHTF. In DNA, the CDR3 is TGTGCCAGCAGCCCGGGGACAGGCAGCGGGTATGGCCACACCTTC.

This clonotype appeared many times. The chain has TRBV5-6 and TRBJ2-1, with TRBD1 matching over 7 bases. The V gene's germline CDR1 is SGHDT and CDR2 YYEEEE. The CDR3 is 13 residues long. With V trimmed by 4 bases and J by 10 bases, 8 bases remained unmatched. The DNA of the CDR3 is TGTGCCAGCAGCAAGCGAGGGGGCCGGGAGCAGTTCTTC. It yields the protein CASSKRGGREQFF.

This clonotype showed up many times. V is TRBV18 and J is TRBJ1-6; D unresolved. Deletions cut 0 bases from V and 5 bases from J, with 11 bases between. This CDR3 spans 16 amino acids. Germline CDR1 is KGHSH and CDR2 is LQKENI. The CDR3 loop reads CASSPPGGNNNSPLHF. CDR3 DNA sequence: TGTGCCAGCTCACCACCGGGAGGGAACAATAATTCACCCCTCCACTTT. The full variable domain, its missing parts supplied by reference TRBV18 and TRBJ1-6, is NAGVMQNPRHLVRRRGQEARLRCSPMKGHSHVYWYRQLPEEGLKFMVYLQKENIIDESGMPKERFSAEFPKEGPSILRIQQVVRGDSAAYFCASSPPGGNNNSPLHFGNGTRLTVT.

This clonotype showed up many times. The junction and the germline gene differ at one end; a read error may be behind it. This chain links TRBV20-1 with TRBJ2-7; either TRBD1 or TRBD2 may fit D (6 bases each). This CDR3 region has 13 residues. CDR1 is DFQATT and CDR2 is SNEGSKA in the germline V gene (reference sequence). The CDR3 DNA is TGCAGTGCCAGAGAAGGGGGACTCTACGAGCAGTACTTC. Its protein product is CSAREGGLYEQYF.

This clonotype was seen many times. This rearrangement joins TRBV5-6 to TRBJ2-7, with 7 nucleotides matching TRBD1. This CDR3 comprises 14 residues. Trimming took 0 bases from V and 4 from J; bases not matched to a gene: 4. Germline-derived CDR1 and CDR2 are SGHDT and YYEEEE. The CDR3 region has the DNA TGTGCCAGCAGCTTGGTCTTACAGGGGTACGAGCAGTACTTC. Protein product: CASSLVLQGYEQYF.

Ten or more counts support this clonotype. The chain carries TRBV19 and TRBJ1-6; D possibly corresponds to TRBD1 (5 bases). The CDR3 is 14 amino acids. V gave up 5 bases and J gave up 10 bases, with 15 bases separating them. Germline V gene lookup returns CDR1 LNHDA and CDR2 SQIVND (reference sequence). DNA of the CDR3: TGTGCCAGTAGTTCCGGGACCCGAGGATCACCCCTCCACTTT. It yields the protein CASSSGTRGSPLHF.

This clonotype was counted between two and nine times. V gene TRBV30 combines with J gene TRBJ2-1; 8 positions match TRBD2. Germline assignment: CDR1 GTSNPN and CDR2 SVGIG (reference sequence). The ends lost 3 bases at V and 13 bases at J; junction bases unmatched: 8. The CDR3 covers 12 residues. CDR3 in DNA: TGTGCCTGGAGGGTGGGACTAGATCCCCAGTTCTTC. Amino acid sequence: CAWRVGLDPQFF.

This clonotype was counted many times. The chain uses TRBV24-1 and TRBJ2-7, with D maybe TRBD1 (6 bases). The CDR3 sequence is 12 residues long. Trimming stripped 5 bases from V and 5 bases from J, with 9 bases between. Germline V gene lookup returns CDR1 KGHDR and CDR2 SFDVKD. In DNA, the CDR3 is TGTGCCACCAGTGGTCCAGGGGACGAGCAGTACTTC. Protein product: CATSGPGDEQYF.

This clonotype appeared many times. The V gene is TRBV28, the J gene TRBJ2-7; D unresolved. Trimming took off 4 bases at V and 5 bases at J, with 3 bases between the two ends. The CDR3 covers 10 residues. Per the germline V gene, CDR1 is MDHEN and CDR2 is SYDVKM. CDR3 nucleotides: TGTGCCAGCAGTTCCAACGAGCAGTACTTC. Its protein is CASSSNEQYF.